The TCR beta chain described here comes from a study of T cells in Graves' hyperthyroidism and ophthalmopathy. The study's findings and limits: A model using 13 V-J features told ophthalmopathy apart from stable hyperthyroidism.

Amplification of TCR beta CDR3 regions used RNA as the template. A first-round RT-PCR of the TCR CDR3 used the HTBI primer set. MiXCR, applied by TCRdb to the multiplex PCR reads, yields one record per CDR3 protein. The profile shows 350,000 or so distinct CDR3 sequences, 15% to 20% of them singletons. In germline, CDR1 is MNHEY, CDR2 SMNVEV (reference sequence). The CDR3 sequence is 13 residues long. Unmatched junction bases numbered 4, after V lost 3 bases and J lost 6 bases. Turning to this clonotype: Antigen specificity is unknown.

Hyperthyroidism was newly diagnosed in patients aged 18 to 65 (duration under 2 months). This clonotype originated in a woman between 45 and 65 years old with Graves' hyperthyroidism. The chain employs TRBV27 and TRBJ1-2; TRBD1 aligns across 7 bases. The sequencing input was blood. The chain's CDR3 is CASSFQGGNGYTF. The CDR3 DNA is TGTGCCAGCAGTTTCCAGGGGGGCAATGGCTACACCTTC.